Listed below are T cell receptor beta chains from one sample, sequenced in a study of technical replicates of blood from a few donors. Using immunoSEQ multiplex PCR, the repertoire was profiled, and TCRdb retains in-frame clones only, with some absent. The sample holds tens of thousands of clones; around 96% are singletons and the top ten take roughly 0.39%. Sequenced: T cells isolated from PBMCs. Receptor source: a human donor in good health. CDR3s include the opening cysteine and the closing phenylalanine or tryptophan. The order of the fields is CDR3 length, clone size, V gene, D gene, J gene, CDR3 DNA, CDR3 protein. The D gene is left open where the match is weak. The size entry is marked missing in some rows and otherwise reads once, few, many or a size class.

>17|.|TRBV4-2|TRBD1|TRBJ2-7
TGTGCCAGCAGCCAAGTCGGCGCGGGACAGGGGTACTACGAGCAGTACTTC
CASSQVGAGQGYYEQYF
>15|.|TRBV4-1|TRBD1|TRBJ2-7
TGCGCCAGCTCGACCGGGACAGGGGGAAACTACGAGCAGTACTTC
CASSTGTGGNYEQYF
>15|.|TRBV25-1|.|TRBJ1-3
TGTGCCAGCAGTGAAGATCGAGGCTCTGGAAACACCATATATTTT
CASSEDRGSGNTIYF
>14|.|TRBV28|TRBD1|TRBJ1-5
TGTGCCAGCCTAACTAGACAGGGGAGACAGCCCCAGCATTTT
CASLTRQGRQPQHF
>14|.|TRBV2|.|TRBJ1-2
TGTGCCAGCCCCGTTGGGGGGGGAGTAGGGGGCTACACCTTC
CASPVGGGVGGYTF
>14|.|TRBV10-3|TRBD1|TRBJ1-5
TGTGCCATCAGGACGGGACAGGAGGGGCAGCCCCAGCATTTT
CAIRTGQEGQPQHF
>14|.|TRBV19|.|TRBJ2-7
TGTGCCAGTAGACAGGCAGGATACTCCTACGAGCAGTACTTC
CASRQAGYSYEQYF
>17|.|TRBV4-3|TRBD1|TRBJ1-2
TGCGCCAGCAGCCTGGGGGACAGCGTAAAACCTAACTATGGCTACACCTTC
CASSLGDSVKPNYGYTF
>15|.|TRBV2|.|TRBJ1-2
TGTGCCAGCAGTCCGAAATTGGGCAGGGGCTATGGCTACACCTTC
CASSPKLGRGYGYTF
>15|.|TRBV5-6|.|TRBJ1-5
TGTGCCAGCAGCTTGGGGTTCGCGGTCAATCAGCCCCAGCATTTT
CASSLGFAVNQPQHF
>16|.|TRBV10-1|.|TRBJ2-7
TGCGCCAGCAGTGAGTCGCGACTAGGAAGTCTCTACGAGCAGTACTTC
CASSESRLGSLYEQYF
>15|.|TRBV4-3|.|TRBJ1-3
TGCGCCAGCAGCCAAGATACGGGGACTGGAAACACCATATATTTT
CASSQDTGTGNTIYF
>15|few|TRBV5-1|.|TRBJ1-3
TGCGCCAGCAGCCCGCGGACAGAACGTGGAAACACCATATATTTT
CASSPRTERGNTIYF
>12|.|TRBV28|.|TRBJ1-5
TGTGCCAGCAAGGCAGGGGAGCAGCCCCAGCATTTT
CASKAGEQPQHF
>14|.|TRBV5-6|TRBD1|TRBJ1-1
TGTGCCAGCAGCACTAGACAGGGCAACACTGAAGCTTTCTTT
CASSTRQGNTEAFF
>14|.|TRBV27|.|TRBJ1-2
TGTGCCAGCAGTTTATCTGCAGGGGTGACTGGCTACACCTTC
CASSLSAGVTGYTF
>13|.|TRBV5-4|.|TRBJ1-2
TGTGCCAGCAGCTTGGCAACAGGGAGCGGCTACACCTTC
CASSLATGSGYTF
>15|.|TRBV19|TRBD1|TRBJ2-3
TGTGCCAGTAGGAGACAGGGATGGGGCACAGATACGCAGTATTTT
CASRRQGWGTDTQYF
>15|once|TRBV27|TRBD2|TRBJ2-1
TGTGCCAGCAGTTTAGCGAGGGACTACAACAATGAGCAGTTCTTC
CASSLARDYNNEQFF
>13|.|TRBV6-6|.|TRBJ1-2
TGTGCCAGCAGTCAAACCGGGACAACTGGCTACACCTTC
CASSQTGTTGYTF
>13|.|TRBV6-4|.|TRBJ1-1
TGTGCCAGACACAGGGACGTGAACACTGAAGCTTTCTTT
CARHRDVNTEAFF
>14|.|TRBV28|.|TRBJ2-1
TGTGCCAGCAGGAGAGTTGGGGGGTGGGGTGAGCAGTTCTTC
CASRRVGGWGEQFF
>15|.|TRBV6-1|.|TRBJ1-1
TGTGCCAGCAGTGAAGAAGGTAGGGGGTTAACTGAAGCTTTCTTT
CASSEEGRGLTEAFF
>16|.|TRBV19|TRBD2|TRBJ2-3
TGTGCCAGTAGTGGGCTCCTAGCGGGATACACAGATACGCAGTATTTT
CASSGLLAGYTDTQYF
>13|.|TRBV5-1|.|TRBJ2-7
TGCGCCAGCTCGTTCGGGAACCCCTACGAGCAGTACTTC
CASSFGNPYEQYF
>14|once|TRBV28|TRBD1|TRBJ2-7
TGTGCCACCAGAACAGGGGGCCTGAGCAACGAGCAGTACTTC
CATRTGGLSNEQYF
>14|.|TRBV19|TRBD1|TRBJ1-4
TGTGCCAGTAGTAGGACAGGGTTTTTTGAAAAACTGTTTTTT
CASSRTGFFEKLFF
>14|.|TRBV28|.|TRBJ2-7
.
CASTSGQGSYEQYF
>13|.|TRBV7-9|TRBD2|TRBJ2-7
TGTGCCAGCAGCCTCGGACTAGCGGGAGTCCAGTACTTC
CASSLGLAGVQYF
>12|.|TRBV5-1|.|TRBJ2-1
TGCGCCAGCAGCTTGCAGGGAAATGAGCAGTTCTTC
CASSLQGNEQFF
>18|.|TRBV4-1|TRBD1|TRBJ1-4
TGCGCCAGCAGCCCTAAGACAGGGGTGATGGCAACTAATGAAAAACTGTTTTTT
CASSPKTGVMATNEKLFF
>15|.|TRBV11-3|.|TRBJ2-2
TGTGCCAGCAGCTTATGGGGCGGGATGAACGGGGAGCTGTTTTTT
CASSLWGGMNGELFF
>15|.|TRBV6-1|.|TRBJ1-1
TGTGCCAGCAGTTTGACGTTCGGGGGGGGCACTGAAGCTTTCTTT
CASSLTFGGGTEAFF
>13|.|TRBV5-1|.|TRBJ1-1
TGCGCCAGCAGCTCCGCCGGAGACACTGAAGCTTTCTTT
CASSSAGDTEAFF
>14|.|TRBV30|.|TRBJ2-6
TGTGCCTGGAGTGCAGGGGCTGGGGCCAACGTCCTGACTTTC
CAWSAGAGANVLTF
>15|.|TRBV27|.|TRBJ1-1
TGTGCCAGCAGTTTATCAGTGGGGGCGCGGACTGAAGCTTTCTTT
CASSLSVGARTEAFF
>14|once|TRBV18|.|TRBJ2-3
TGTGCCAGCTCACCACCCCGGAGCACAGATACGCAGTATTTT
CASSPPRSTDTQYF
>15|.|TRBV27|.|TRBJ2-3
TGTGCCAGCAGTCCCTACAGTGTGGTACCAGATACGCAGTATTTT
CASSPYSVVPDTQYF
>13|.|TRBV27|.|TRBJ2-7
TGTGCCAGCAGGCCGGGACTTCCCTACGAGCAGTACTTC
CASRPGLPYEQYF
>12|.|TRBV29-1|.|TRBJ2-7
TGCAGCGCGATCATAACTAGTAGCGAGCAGTACTTC
CSAIITSSEQYF
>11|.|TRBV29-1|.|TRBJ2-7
TGCAGCGCCTTGGACAGATACGAGCAGTACTTC
CSALDRYEQYF
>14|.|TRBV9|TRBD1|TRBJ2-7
TGTGCCAGCAGCGACGGGACAGGGCCCTACGAGCAGTACTTC
CASSDGTGPYEQYF
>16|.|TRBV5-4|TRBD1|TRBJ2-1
TGTGCCAGCAAAGACTCCAGGGGGCGCACCTACAATGAGCAGTTCTTC
CASKDSRGRTYNEQFF
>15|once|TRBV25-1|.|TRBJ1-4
TGTGCCAGCAGTCCTTTTGAGGGTTTGGGGGAAAAACTGTTTTTT
CASSPFEGLGEKLFF
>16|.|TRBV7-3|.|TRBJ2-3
TGTGCCAGCAGCCGAGATGTGGTGGTTAGCACAGATACGCAGTATTTT
CASSRDVVVSTDTQYF